The entry below gives a single T cell receptor beta chain sequence along with its context. This sample stems from a study of shared clonotypes between healthy human individuals. Study summary: Samples came from two female and a few male donors aged 18 to 49.

This CDR3 has 13 amino acids. CDR1 is GTSNPN and CDR2 is SVGIG in the germline V gene (reference sequence). Produced via immunoSEQ multiplex PCR; TCRdb's table is partial and in-frame only. The sample shows about 520,000 clones, about 96% of them seen only once. V usage is TRBV30 and J usage is TRBJ2-5; D perhaps matches TRBD2 (5 bases). The J call may be faulty, since TRBJ2-7 better matches the DNA end. Input material: naive CD4+ T cells sorted from blood. Described subset: CD45RA+ positively selected. The TCR comes from a woman in her twenties or thirties in good health. As DNA, the CDR3 is TGTGCACTAGACGGGGATAGCTCCTACGAGCAGTACTTC. Translated, it gives CALDGDSSYEQYF.